Listed below are T cell receptor beta chains from one sample, sequenced in a study of cytomegalovirus exposure and HLA in healthy donors. Measured with immunoSEQ multiplex PCR; TCRdb has only the in-frame clones, and not every one. The sample comprises approximately 190,000 clones, around four fifths of which are singletons, and roughly 0.8% rests with the top ten. The sample was PBMCs. All receptors come from a woman aged 18-29 years in good health and CMV-seronegative. Each CDR3 is given with its conserved first and last residue. A D gene is named only where the DNA matches it firmly. Where a row states a size, it is once, few, many or the class of an expanded clone; other rows omit it.

V	J	D	size	DNA	CDR3
TRBV18	TRBJ2-3	-	-	TGTGCCAGCACAACGAGGGACTTTATCACAGATACGCAGTATTTT	CASTTRDFITDTQYF
TRBV7-6	TRBJ1-2	TRBD1	-	TGTGCCAGCAGCGGCAGGGGGCGAGACTATGGCTACACCTTC	CASSGRGRDYGYTF
TRBV7-3	TRBJ2-3	TRBD2	-	TGTGCCAGCAGGAGTGCACTAGCGACAGATACGCAGTATTTT	CASRSALATDTQYF
TRBV5-1	TRBJ1-1	TRBD1	-	TGCGCCAGCAGCTTCACGGCCGGGACAGCGAACACTGAAGCTTTCTTT	CASSFTAGTANTEAFF
TRBV28	TRBJ2-7	-	-	TGTGCCAGCACTATAGATGGGGACAAGTGGTACTTC	CASTIDGDKWYF
TRBV27	TRBJ2-3	-	once	TGTGCCAGCCGCGGGCCCCCCCGGACGCAGTATTTT	CASRGPPRTQYF
TRBV6-5	TRBJ2-5	TRBD2	once	TGTGCCAGCAGCTCAAGCGGGGGCTTCCAAGAGACCCAGTACTTC	CASSSSGGFQETQYF
TRBV5-6	TRBJ2-6	-	-	TGTGCCAGCAACCCGGGTCCCCCCGCCTCTGGGGCCAACGTCCTGACTTTC	CASNPGPPASGANVLTF
TRBV7-7	TRBJ2-5	-	once	TGTGCCAGCAGCGACGGGTTCCAAGAGACCCAGTACTTC	CASSDGFQETQYF
TRBV13	TRBJ2-1	TRBD2	few	TGTGCCAGCAGCTTCCGGACTAGCGGGTACAATGAGCAGTTCTTC	CASSFRTSGYNEQFF
TRBV6-1	TRBJ1-1	TRBD1	-	TGTGCCAGCAGTGAAGCACCAGGGGGCGGAACTGAAGCTTTCTTT	CASSEAPGGGTEAFF
TRBV27	TRBJ1-1	TRBD1	-	TGTGCCAGCAGTCCCCTCGAGTTGACAGGGGTGGCTGAAGCTTTCTTT	CASSPLELTGVAEAFF
TRBV7-2	TRBJ2-7	TRBD1	-	TGTGCCAGCAGCTTAGGACAGGGGAACGAGCAGTACTTC	CASSLGQGNEQYF
TRBV25-1	TRBJ2-1	TRBD2	-	TGTGCCAGCAGTGACAGCGGGATACGTGAGCAGTTCTTC	CASSDSGIREQFF
TRBV2	TRBJ2-5	-	-	TGTGCCAGCAGGGAGGGGGAGACCCAGTACTTC	CASREGETQYF
TRBV6-5	TRBJ2-3	-	-	TGTGCCAGCAGTTACGGGCAGGCTGGCGCAGATACGCAGTATTTT	CASSYGQAGADTQYF
TRBV9	TRBJ2-1	TRBD2	-	TGTGCCAGCAGCCGCCATAGCGGGAGGGTCGGCAATGAGCAGTTCTTC	CASSRHSGRVGNEQFF
TRBV7-9	TRBJ2-1	TRBD2	-	TGTGCCAGCAGCTTCAAGAGCGGGGGGCAGAATGAGCAGTTCTTC	CASSFKSGGQNEQFF
TRBV10-3	TRBJ2-3	-	-	TGTGCCATCAGTGAGTCCTCTACAACAGGGCCTTCGTGGGCAGATACGCAGTATTTT	CAISESSTTGPSWADTQYF
TRBV6-1	TRBJ1-2	-	-	TGTGCCAGCACTCTAAGGGGGGGCTGGAACTATGGCTACACCTTC	CASTLRGGWNYGYTF
TRBV5-6	TRBJ2-6	TRBD1	-	TGTGCCAGCAGCTTGTACCGGGACAGGGGAAAAGGGGCCAACGTCCTGACTTTC	CASSLYRDRGKGANVLTF
TRBV7-2	TRBJ1-5	-	few	TGTGCCAGCAGCTTAGATGGTCGCAGGGGATTCGTACAGCCCCAGCATTTT	CASSLDGRRGFVQPQHF
TRBV6-5	TRBJ2-1	TRBD2	-	TGTGCCAGCAGTTACTGGCTAGCGGGAACGGATGAGCAGTTCTTC	CASSYWLAGTDEQFF
TRBV15	TRBJ1-5	-	few	TGTGCCACCAGCATTCTAGATGGCAATCAGCCCCAGCATTTT	CATSILDGNQPQHF
TRBV27	TRBJ2-1	TRBD2	-	TGTGCCAGCAGTTTCGCGGGAGTGGGTTCAAGCTCCTACAATGAGCAGTTCTTC	CASSFAGVGSSSYNEQFF
TRBV6-1	TRBJ2-1	-	-	TGTGCCAGCAGTGAAGCGTGGCCAGGGGAAAGCAATGAGCAGTTCTTC	CASSEAWPGESNEQFF
TRBV28	TRBJ2-1	TRBD2	once	TGTGCCAGCAGTTTCCGCGCGGGAGGCTACAATGAGCAGTTCTTC	CASSFRAGGYNEQFF
TRBV4-1	TRBJ2-2	-	-	TGCGCCAGCAGCCCCATCGACAGATTTAACACCGGGGAGCTGTTTTTT	CASSPIDRFNTGELFF
TRBV6-5	TRBJ1-6	-	few	TGTGCCAGCAGTTACTCGAACAGACAGAGTTCACCCCTCCACTTT	CASSYSNRQSSPLHF
TRBV5-4	TRBJ2-7	TRBD2	-	TGTGCCAGCAGACCTGGGCGGCTAGCGGGAGACTACGAGCAGTACTTC	CASRPGRLAGDYEQYF
TRBV11-2	TRBJ2-3	TRBD2	-	TGTGCCAGCAGCTTATTGGGGGGGACAGATACGCAGTATTTT	CASSLLGGTDTQYF
TRBV28	TRBJ2-7	-	-	TGTGCCAGCAGTCTTACAGGGAAGGCCGAGCAGTACTTC	CASSLTGKAEQYF
TRBV25-1	TRBJ2-2	TRBD2	-	TGTGCCAGCAGTGACGGACTAGTCTACACCGGGGAGCTGTTTTTT	CASSDGLVYTGELFF
TRBV2	TRBJ1-4	TRBD1	-	TGTGCCAGCAGTCGAGAGGGGGCTCGTGAAAAACTGTTTTTT	CASSREGAREKLFF
TRBV19	TRBJ2-7	TRBD1	once	TGTGCCAGTAGTTGGACAGGAGCATCCTACGAGCAGTACTTC	CASSWTGASYEQYF
TRBV29-1	TRBJ1-2	-	-	TGCAGCGTTGAACCGGGACAAAACTATGGCTACACCTTC	CSVEPGQNYGYTF
TRBV30	TRBJ2-2	TRBD2	-	TGTGCCTGGGAGCGGGAGGGCCTGTACGGGGAGCTGTTTTTT	CAWEREGLYGELFF
TRBV7-6	TRBJ2-2	TRBD2	-	TGTGCCAGCAGCTTAGAACTAGCGGGAGTTCCTTTGAACACCGGGGAGCTGTTTTTT	CASSLELAGVPLNTGELFF
TRBV6-5	TRBJ2-5	-	-	TGTGCCAGCAGTTTCTCGGTAGGGGCCCAAGAGACCCAGTACTTC	CASSFSVGAQETQYF
TRBV23-1	TRBJ2-7	-	-	TGCGCCAGCAGTCAATACGGGCCCTTTGGAGCGGCGTGTCACGAGCAGTACTTC	CASSQYGPFGAACHEQYF
TRBV18	TRBJ2-2	-	-	TGTGCCAGCTCACCAACCGGGTCCACCGGGGAGCTGTTTTTT	CASSPTGSTGELFF
TRBV28	TRBJ1-5	TRBD1	-	TGTGCCAGCAGCTCCGACAGGGTTGAGGGTCAGCCCCAGCATTTT	CASSSDRVEGQPQHF
TRBV6-5	TRBJ2-7	TRBD1	-	TGTGCCAGCACCAAAGGAACAGGGGGCTACGAGCAGTACTTC	CASTKGTGGYEQYF
TRBV28	TRBJ1-4	-	-	TGTGCCAGCAGTCAATACACAAGACTAAAACTGTTTTTT	CASSQYTRLKLFF
TRBV7-2	TRBJ2-7	TRBD2	-	TGTGCCAGCAGCACCGGGACTAGCGGGCAGCAGTACTTC	CASSTGTSGQQYF
TRBV4-1	TRBJ1-1	-	-	TGCGCCAGCAGCCCCGATTTTCGGTCCTTGAACACTGAAGCTTTCTTT	CASSPDFRSLNTEAFF
TRBV10-3	TRBJ2-7	TRBD1	-	TGTGCCATCAGCGGACAGGGGGTGTACGAGCAGTACTTC	CAISGQGVYEQYF
TRBV2	TRBJ1-5	-	-	TGTGCCAGCAGGGTGGGGGCCACTTCCCCGAGGAGCAATCAGCCCCAGCATTTT	CASRVGATSPRSNQPQHF
TRBV7-9	TRBJ1-5	-	-	TGTGCCAGCAGTCAAGGACTTAATCAGCCCCAGCATTTT	CASSQGLNQPQHF
TRBV19	TRBJ2-1	TRBD2	-	TGTGCCAGTAGTGGGGGGAAGGTAGCGGGAGATGAGCAGTTCTTC	CASSGGKVAGDEQFF
TRBV25-1	TRBJ1-2	TRBD1	-	TGTGCCAGCAGTGGCCCCCCGCAGGGGGCGGATCATGGCTACACCTTC	CASSGPPQGADHGYTF
TRBV6-6	TRBJ1-5	-	-	TGTGCCAGCAGTCCAAATCAGCCCCAGCATTTT	CASSPNQPQHF
TRBV27	TRBJ2-3	-	-	TGTGCCAGCAGCTATCTAGCTTACACAGATACGCAGTATTTT	CASSYLAYTDTQYF